Shown below are 20 T cell receptor beta chains from a single sample sequenced in a study of T cell responses to AZD1222 COVID-19 vaccine. Clones were read by immunoSEQ multiplex PCR, and TCRdb kept only the in-frame ones, dropping some. In the table there are roughly 150,000 clones, around nine tenths of which are singletons. The material sequenced was peripheral blood, taken 28 days after the second AZD1222 dose. Receptors were obtained from an adult who received the AZD1222 COVID-19 vaccine.

This rearrangement joins TRBV10-1 to TRBJ2-7, with TRBD1 identical over 7 bases. The trim removed 4 bases at V and 5 bases at J, leaving 5 bases unmatched. Germline CDR1 reads WNHNN; CDR2 reads SYGVQD (reference sequence). This CDR3 contains 13 residues. CDR3 bases: TGCGCCAGCAGTGTCGACAGGGCCGACGAGCAGTACTTC. Its protein product is CASSVDRADEQYF.

The table lists this clone with a count of one. The chain employs TRBV20-1 and TRBJ2-1; perhaps TRBD1 as D (5 bases). Trimming stripped 3 bases from V and 5 bases from J, with 14 bases between. Per germline, CDR1 DFQATT and CDR2 SNEGSKA (reference sequence). CDR3 length: 14 amino acids. This CDR3 reads CSASGQGSNNEQFF. CDR3 sequence (DNA): TGCAGTGCTAGTGGGCAGGGTTCCAACAATGAGCAGTTCTTC.

The chain uses TRBV27 and TRBJ1-5, with a tentative D call TRBD1 (6 bases). V dropped 3 bases and J dropped 6 bases, with 12 bases sitting between them. Germline V gene data show CDR1 as MNHEY and CDR2 as SMNVEV (reference sequence). The CDR3 covers 14 residues. The chain's CDR3 is CASSFGGGGQPQHF. CDR3 DNA: TGTGCCAGCAGTTTTGGGGGGGGCGGTCAGCCCCAGCATTTT.

The rearrangement uses TRBV19 and TRBJ1-2; D uncertain. Germline V gives CDR1 LNHDA, CDR2 SQIVND (reference sequence). V dropped 1 base and J dropped 2 bases, with 14 bases sitting between them. The CDR3 length is 16 residues. In nucleotides, the CDR3 is TGTGCCAGTAGTATAGTCGAAAGTCGTGGGAACTATGGCTACACCTTC. Protein sequence: CASSIVESRGNYGYTF.

This clone showed up just once. V gene TRBV5-3 combines with J gene TRBJ2-7; 7 bases map to TRBD1. Being an ORF, TRBV5-3 has a function that is uncertain. This CDR3 has 14 amino acids. Trimming took 4 bases from V and 3 from J; bases not matched to a gene: 7. The CDR3 bases are TGTGCCAGAAGCCTCCGGGACAGAAGCTACGAGCAGTACTTC. Its protein is CARSLRDRSYEQYF.

The CDR3 coding sequence is TGTGCCAGCAGCGTAGAGGGGGGAAATCAGCCCCAGCATTTT. As protein: CASSVEGGNQPQHF. The chain employs TRBV9 and TRBJ1-5; perhaps TRBD1 as D (6 bases). The V end was cut by 0 bases, the J end by 4 bases, with 8 bases between. Per germline, CDR1 SGDLS and CDR2 YYNGEE. There are 14 residues in the CDR3.

There are a few counts of this clone. The J gene is TRBJ2-3, the V gene TRBV7-2, with 7 bases fitting TRBD1. CDR1 is SGHTA and CDR2 is FQGNSA in the germline V gene. The CDR3 contains 15 residues. V was pared by 6 bases and J by 2 bases, with 8 bases of the junction left unmatched. CDR3 sequence (DNA): TGTGCCAGCAGTCGACAGGACAGGCACACAGATACGCAGTATTTT. Amino acid sequence: CASSRQDRHTDTQYF.

The rearrangement links TRBV15 to TRBJ2-7; unclear D gene. With 0 bases removed from V and 2 bases from J, the gap between germline ends came to 8 bases. The CDR3 extends over 14 amino acids. CDR1 is LNHNV and CDR2 is YYDKDF in the germline V gene (reference sequence). CDR3 protein: CATSRDKGTYEQYF. The DNA for the CDR3 is TGTGCCACCAGCAGAGATAAGGGAACCTACGAGCAGTACTTC. Variable domain in full (rest from reference TRBV15 and TRBJ2-7): DAMVIQNPRYQVTQFGKPVTLSCSQTLNHNVMYWYQQKSSQAPKLLFHYYDKDFNNEADTPDNFQSRRPNTSFCFLDIRSPGLGDTAMYLCATSRDKGTYEQYFGPGTRLTVT.

The V call is TRBV7-2, the J call TRBJ2-7; weak D call: TRBD2 (5 bases). The V end lost 2 bases, the J end lost 7 bases, and 15 bases lay between the germline ends. Looked up from germline, CDR1 is SGHTA and CDR2 is FQGNSA. This CDR3 region has 14 residues. This CDR3 is CASSLFDMGGEQYF. DNA of the CDR3: TGTGCCAGCAGCTTATTTGATATGGGCGGGGAGCAGTACTTC. Drawing the rest from reference TRBV7-2 and TRBJ2-7, the complete variable domain is GAGVSQSPSNKVTEKGKDVELRCDPISGHTALYWYRQSLGQGLEFLIYFQGNSAPDKSGLPSDRFSAERTGGSVSTLTIQRTQQEDSAVYLCASSLFDMGGEQYFGPGTRLTVT.

V usage is TRBV6-1 and J usage is TRBJ2-7; TRBD2 might be the D (5 bases). Germline V CDR1 and CDR2: MNHNS, SASEGT. This CDR3 has 12 residues. V gave up 2 bases and J gave up 5 bases, with 7 bases separating them. CDR3 residues: CASSEIGNEQYF. CDR3 sequence (DNA): TGTGCCAGCAGTGAAATCGGGAACGAGCAGTACTTC.

The CDR3 region has the DNA TGCGCCAGCAGCCCGACCGTGACTAGCGGGCTCACAGATACGCAGTATTTT. Translated: CASSPTVTSGLTDTQYF. This chain links TRBV5-1 with TRBJ2-3, with TRBD2 matching 10 bases. The CDR3 contains 17 residues. After removal of 4 bases from V and 2 bases from J, the junction contained 10 bases not matched to a gene. Germline CDR1 and CDR2: SGHRS and YFSETQ.

The chain uses TRBV6-2 or TRBV6-3 and TRBJ2-3; 8 positions match TRBD1. Trimming at V came to 4 bases and at J to 4 bases, leaving 19 bases not matched to a gene. The CDR3 is 19 amino acids. Germline CDR1 MNHEY, CDR2 SVGEGT. CDR3 loop: CASSFSPTGQGLPADTQYF. CDR3 bases: TGTGCCAGCAGTTTCTCCCCGACCGGACAGGGCCTACCCGCAGATACGCAGTATTTT.

The chain joins TRBV5-1 to TRBJ1-4, with D uncertain. In germline, CDR1 is SGHRS, CDR2 YFSETQ. The CDR3 sequence is 13 residues long. The germline V and J ends were trimmed by 0 bases and 10 bases, with 10 bases remaining between them. The CDR3 sequence is CASSLGDLGKLFF. The CDR3 DNA reads TGCGCCAGCAGCTTGGGAGATCTCGGAAAACTGTTTTTT.

The genes are TRBV23-1 and TRBJ2-7, with D hard to call. TRBV23-1 falls under the ORF class, with uncertain function. Trimming removed 1 base from V and 6 bases from J, with 13 bases in between. The CDR3 is 14 residues long. The CDR3 reads CASSQYSQLGEQYF. CDR3 nucleotides: TGCGCCAGCAGTCAATACAGCCAGCTGGGCGAGCAGTACTTC.

The V call is TRBV18, the J call TRBJ2-7, with 7 bases that match TRBD1. The ends lost 5 bases at V and 3 bases at J; junction bases unmatched: 10. This CDR3 is 15 amino acids long. Germline V lookup: CDR1 KGHSH, CDR2 LQKENI. The CDR3 loop is CASSADRSFVYEQYF. The CDR3 DNA follows: TGTGCCAGCTCAGCGGACAGGTCATTCGTCTACGAGCAGTACTTC. Full variable domain (remainder filled in from reference TRBV18 and TRBJ2-7): NAGVMQNPRHLVRRRGQEARLRCSPMKGHSHVYWYRQLPEEGLKFMVYLQKENIIDESGMPKERFSAEFPKEGPSILRIQQVVRGDSAAYFCASSADRSFVYEQYFGPGTRLTVT.

The V gene is TRBV3-1 (or the pseudogene TRBV3-2), the J gene TRBJ1-5; no firm D call. CDR1 is LGHDT and CDR2 is YNNKEL in the germline V gene (reference sequence). V was trimmed by 9 bases and J by 3 bases, leaving 12 bases between them. The CDR3 extends over 13 amino acids. In nucleotides, the CDR3 is TGTGCCAGTCAGGATCGGGTCAATCAGCCCCAGCATTTT. Amino acids: CASQDRVNQPQHF.

This chain uses TRBV6-5 with TRBJ1-2; 7 bases fit TRBD1. V trimming: 6 bases; J trimming: 4 bases; junction bases outside the gene matches: 5. This CDR3 has 13 residues. Germline V gene sequence: CDR1 MNHEY, CDR2 SVGAGI. CDR3 protein: CASSQGQIYGYTF. The CDR3 region has the DNA TGTGCCAGCAGCCAGGGACAGATCTATGGCTACACCTTC.

This chain connects TRBV6-5 to TRBJ1-1, with D hard to call. V was clipped by 0 bases and J by 5 bases, with 13 bases between them. This CDR3 comprises 15 residues. Per the germline V gene, CDR1 is MNHEY and CDR2 is SVGAGI. As DNA, the CDR3 is TGTGCCAGCAGTTACTCGAATGAGGCGGGAACTGAAGCTTTCTTT. Protein product: CASSYSNEAGTEAFF.

This chain connects TRBV9 to TRBJ1-2; no definite D call. The CDR3 contains 13 residues. The germline V gene has CDR1 SGDLS and CDR2 YYNGEE. With 6 bases removed from V and 1 base from J, the gap between germline ends came to 10 bases. CDR3 sequence (DNA): TGTGCCAGCACGGAGGACTTTAACTATGGCTACACCTTC. Protein sequence: CASTEDFNYGYTF.

V is TRBV5-1 and J is TRBJ2-3; 8 bases agree with TRBD2. Germline trimming cut 0 bases from V and 4 bases from J; bases unmatched to any gene: 4. This CDR3 has 15 residues. In germline, CDR1 is SGHRS, CDR2 YFSETQ. The CDR3 sequence is CASSLGGGGSDTQYF. The CDR3 coding sequence is TGCGCCAGCAGCTTGGGTGGCGGGGGGTCAGATACGCAGTATTTT. The whole variable domain, filled in from reference TRBV5-1 and TRBJ2-3, reads KAGVTQTPRYLIKTRGQQVTLSCSPISGHRSVSWYQQTPGQGLQFLFEYFSETQRNKGNFPGRFSGRQFSNSRSEMNVSTLELGDSALYLCASSLGGGGSDTQYFGPGTRLTVL.